The 5 T cell receptor beta chains reported below all come from one sample, sequenced in a study of Ad26.COV2.S vaccination and SARS-CoV-2 variants. The assay was immunoSEQ multiplex PCR, and TCRdb's table has in-frame clones only and misses some. This repertoire shows roughly 350,000 clones, 65% to 90% found once; its top ten account for about 11%. The treatment was: around 19 received Ad26.COV2.S at low or high dose, single or two shots; 5 received placebo; per-sample allocation not given. The investigators took samples on day 63 after the first vaccine or placebo injection. Sample: peripheral blood, taken in a trial of Ad26.COV2.S vaccine versus placebo. The receptors come from a person between 18 and 65 years old who received the Ad26.COV2.S COVID-19 vaccine or a placebo.

The rearrangement joins TRBV28 to TRBJ1-1; D remains ambiguous. CDR1 and CDR2 from the germline V gene are MDHEN and SYDVKM. Trimming cost V 6 bases and J 0 bases, with 5 bases left between them. The CDR3 is 12 amino acids. The CDR3 DNA sequence: TGTGCCAGCAGGGTCATGAACACTGAAGCTTTCTTT. It specifies CASRVMNTEAFF.

V usage is TRBV5-4 and J usage is TRBJ1-1, with a tentative D call TRBD1 (5 bases). This CDR3 has 13 residues. Trimming took off 6 bases at V and 1 base at J, with 10 bases between the two ends. The germline V gene encodes CDR1 SGHNT and CDR2 YYREEE (reference sequence). CDR3 bases: TGTGCCAGCACCGGGACGGAGAACACTGAAGCTTTCTTT. Its protein product is CASTGTENTEAFF.

The chain recombines TRBV28 with TRBJ2-3, with D possibly being TRBD1 or TRBD2 (5 bases each). This CDR3 is built from 13 residues. Germline values: CDR1 MDHEN, CDR2 SYDVKM. V lost 8 bases and J lost 6, with 15 bases in between. The CDR3 is CASGTEKRDTQYF. For the CDR3, the DNA is TGTGCCAGCGGGACGGAAAAAAGGGATACGCAGTATTTT.

This chain uses TRBV6-2 or TRBV6-3 with TRBJ1-5; 7 bases are a match to TRBD1. V lost 4 bases, J lost 0 bases, and 3 bases stayed unmatched. The CDR3 has 15 amino acids. Germline V gene sequence: CDR1 MNHEY, CDR2 SVGEGT. CDR3 loop: CASSFGQASNQPQHF. DNA for the CDR3: TGTGCCAGCAGTTTTGGACAGGCTAGCAATCAGCCCCAGCATTTT.

This clone was recorded only once. The chain recombines TRBV19 with TRBJ1-2, with a possible D match to TRBD1 (5 bases). The CDR3 sequence is 16 residues long. Germline CDR1 reads LNHDA; CDR2 reads SQIVND (reference sequence). V lost 7 bases and J lost 8, with 26 bases in between. CDR3 nucleotides: TGTGCCAGTAAGAGGGCCCGGGGCAGCCACACAGGAGGCTACACCTTC. Translated, it gives CASKRARGSHTGGYTF. Drawing the rest from reference TRBV19 and TRBJ1-2, the complete variable domain is DGGITQSPKYLFRKEGQNVTLSCEQNLNHDAMYWYRQDPGQGLRLIYYSQIVNDFQKGDIAEGYSVSREKKESFPLTVTSAQKNPTAFYLCASKRARGSHTGGYTFGSGTRLTVV.